The sequence of this T cell receptor beta chain was determined in a study of long-term antiretroviral therapy in people with HIV. Study-level points and caveats: Clones showing expansion before ART dominated the repertoire at all time points.

Trimming removed 1 base from V and 7 bases from J, with 5 bases in between. This CDR3 has 12 residues. Per germline, CDR1 SGHDN and CDR2 FVKESK. Of note for this clone: Antigen unknown.

Researchers report immunoSEQ v3.0 was run at survey level. The repertoire was sequenced with immunoSEQ multiplex PCR; TCRdb's copy has only in-frame clones and lacks some. The table includes about 32,000 clones, approximately 85% detected once. The TCR comes from a man aged 18 to 29 with HIV. This specimen consisted of unsorted PBMCs, obtained 2.2 years after starting antiretroviral therapy. The chain joins TRBV14 to TRBJ2-1; D is perhaps TRBD2 (5 bases). The CDR3: CASSQGGNEQFF. CDR3 bases: TGTGCCAGCAGCCAAGGAGGGAATGAGCAGTTCTTC.